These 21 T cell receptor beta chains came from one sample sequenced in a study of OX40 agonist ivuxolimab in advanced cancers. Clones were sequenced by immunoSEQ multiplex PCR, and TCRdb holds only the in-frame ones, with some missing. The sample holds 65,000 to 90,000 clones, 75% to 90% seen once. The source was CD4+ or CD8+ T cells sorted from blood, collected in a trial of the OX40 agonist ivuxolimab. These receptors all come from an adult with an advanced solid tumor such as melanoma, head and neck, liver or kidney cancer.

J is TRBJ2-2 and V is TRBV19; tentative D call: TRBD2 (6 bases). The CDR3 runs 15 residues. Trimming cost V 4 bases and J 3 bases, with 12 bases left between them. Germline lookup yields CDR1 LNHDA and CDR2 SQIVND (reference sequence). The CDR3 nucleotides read TGTGCCAGTAGTAGGTCGGGAGATTACACCGGGGAGCTGTTTTTT. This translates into CASSRSGDYTGELFF.

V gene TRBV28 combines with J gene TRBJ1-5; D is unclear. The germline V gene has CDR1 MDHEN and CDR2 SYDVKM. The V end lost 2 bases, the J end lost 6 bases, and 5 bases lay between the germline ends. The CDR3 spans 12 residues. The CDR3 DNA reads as TGTGCCAGCAGTTTAGCGTCTCAGCCCCAGCATTTT. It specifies CASSLASQPQHF.

The DNA for the CDR3 is TGTGCCAGCAGCCTCCAGGGGGGGGATAACGAGCAGTACTTC. Amino acids: CASSLQGGDNEQYF. This sequence joins TRBV7-3 and TRBJ2-7; D may be TRBD1 or TRBD2 (7 bases each). Trimming pared 5 bases from V and 5 bases from J, leaving 16 bases between. CDR3 length equals 14 residues. CDR1 is SGHTA and CDR2 is FQGTGA in the germline V gene.

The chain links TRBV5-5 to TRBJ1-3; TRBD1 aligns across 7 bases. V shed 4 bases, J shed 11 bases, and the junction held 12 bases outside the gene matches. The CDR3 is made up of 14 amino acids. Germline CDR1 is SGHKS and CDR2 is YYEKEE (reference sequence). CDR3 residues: CASSPGQPEEAIYF. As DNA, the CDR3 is TGTGCCAGCAGCCCGGGACAGCCCGAGGAGGCCATATATTTT.

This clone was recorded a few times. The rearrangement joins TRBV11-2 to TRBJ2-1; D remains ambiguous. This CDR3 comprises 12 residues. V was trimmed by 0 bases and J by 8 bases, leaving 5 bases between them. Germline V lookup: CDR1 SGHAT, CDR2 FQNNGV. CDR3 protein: CASSLEGYEQFF. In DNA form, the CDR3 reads TGTGCCAGCAGCTTAGAGGGTTATGAGCAGTTCTTC.

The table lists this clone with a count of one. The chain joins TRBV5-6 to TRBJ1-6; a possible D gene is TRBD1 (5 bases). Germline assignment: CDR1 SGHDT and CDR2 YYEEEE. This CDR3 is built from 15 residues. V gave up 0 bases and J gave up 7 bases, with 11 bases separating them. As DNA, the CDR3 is TGTGCCAGCAGCTTGGTGGGGGACCAGAATTCACCCCTCCACTTT. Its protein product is CASSLVGDQNSPLHF.

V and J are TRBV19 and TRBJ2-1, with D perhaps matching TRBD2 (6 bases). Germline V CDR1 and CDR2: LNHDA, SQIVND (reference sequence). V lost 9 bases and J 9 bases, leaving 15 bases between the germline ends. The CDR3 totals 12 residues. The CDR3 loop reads CARKQGGTEQFF. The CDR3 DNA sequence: TGTGCCAGAAAGCAGGGCGGGACTGAGCAGTTCTTC. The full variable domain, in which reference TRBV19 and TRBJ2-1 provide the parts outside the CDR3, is DGGITQSPKYLFRKEGQNVTLSCEQNLNHDAMYWYRQDPGQGLRLIYYSQIVNDFQKGDIAEGYSVSREKKESFPLTVTSAQKNPTAFYLCARKQGGTEQFFGPGTRLTVL.

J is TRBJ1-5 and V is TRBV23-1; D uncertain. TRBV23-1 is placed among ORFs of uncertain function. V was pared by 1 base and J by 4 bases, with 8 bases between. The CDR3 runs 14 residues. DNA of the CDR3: TGCGCCAGCAGTCAATTCGACGGAAATCAGCCCCAGCATTTT. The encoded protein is CASSQFDGNQPQHF.

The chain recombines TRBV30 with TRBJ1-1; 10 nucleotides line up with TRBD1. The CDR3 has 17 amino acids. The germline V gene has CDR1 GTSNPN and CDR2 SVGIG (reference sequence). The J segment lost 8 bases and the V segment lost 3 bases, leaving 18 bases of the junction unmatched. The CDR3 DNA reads TGTGCCTGGAGCGTAGGCTGGACAGGGGGAACCGTTGGCGAAGCTTTCTTT. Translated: CAWSVGWTGGTVGEAFF.

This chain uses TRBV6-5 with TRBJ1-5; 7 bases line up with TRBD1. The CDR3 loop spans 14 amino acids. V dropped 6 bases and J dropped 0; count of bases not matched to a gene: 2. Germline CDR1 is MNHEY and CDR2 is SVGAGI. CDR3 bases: TGTGCCAGCAGAGGGACAGATAGCAATCAGCCCCAGCATTTT. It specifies CASRGTDSNQPQHF.

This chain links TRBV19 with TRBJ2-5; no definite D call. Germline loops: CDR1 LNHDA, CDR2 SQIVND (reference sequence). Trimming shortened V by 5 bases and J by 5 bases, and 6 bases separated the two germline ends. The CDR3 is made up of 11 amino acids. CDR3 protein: CASSAAETQYF. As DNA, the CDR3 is TGTGCCAGTAGTGCCGCTGAGACCCAGTACTTC.

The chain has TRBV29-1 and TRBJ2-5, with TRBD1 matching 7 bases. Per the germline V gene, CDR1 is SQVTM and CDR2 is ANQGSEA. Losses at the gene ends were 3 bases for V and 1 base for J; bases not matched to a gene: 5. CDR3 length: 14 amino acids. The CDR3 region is CSVERTGAQETQYF. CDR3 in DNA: TGCAGCGTTGAGCGAACAGGGGCCCAAGAGACCCAGTACTTC. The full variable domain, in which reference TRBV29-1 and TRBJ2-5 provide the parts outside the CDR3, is SAVISQKPSRDICQRGTSLTIQCQVDSQVTMMFWYRQQPGQSLTLIATANQGSEATYESGFVIDKFPISRPNLTFSTLTVSNMSPEDSSIYLCSVERTGAQETQYFGPGTRLLVL.

CDR3 DNA: TGTGCTAGTGGTTTGGTAAAGGGTAGGGGCCTTAGCTCCTACGAGCAGTACGTC. Protein sequence: CASGLVKGRGLSSYEQYV. V and J are TRBV12-5 and TRBJ2-7; possible D gene TRBD1, 5 bases. This CDR3 is built from 18 residues. Germline assignment: CDR1 LGHNT and CDR2 FRNRAP. V shed 0 bases and J shed 0 bases, with 18 bases lying between them.

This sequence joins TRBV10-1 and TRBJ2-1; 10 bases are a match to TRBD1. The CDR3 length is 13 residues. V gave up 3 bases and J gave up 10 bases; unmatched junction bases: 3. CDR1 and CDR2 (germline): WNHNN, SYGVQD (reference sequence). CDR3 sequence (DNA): TGCGCCAGCAGTGAAGGGACAGGGGACGAGCAGTTCTTC. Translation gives CASSEGTGDEQFF.

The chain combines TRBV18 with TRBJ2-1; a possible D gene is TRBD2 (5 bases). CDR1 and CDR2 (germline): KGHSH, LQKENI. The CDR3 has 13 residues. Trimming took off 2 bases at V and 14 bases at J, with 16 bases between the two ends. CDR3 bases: TGTGCCAGCTCACCAACGGACTCCCTCATGGAGTTCTTC. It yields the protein CASSPTDSLMEFF. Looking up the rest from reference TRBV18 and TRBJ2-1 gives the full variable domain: NAGVMQNPRHLVRRRGQEARLRCSPMKGHSHVYWYRQLPEEGLKFMVYLQKENIIDESGMPKERFSAEFPKEGPSILRIQQVVRGDSAAYFCASSPTDSLMEFFGPGTRLTVL.

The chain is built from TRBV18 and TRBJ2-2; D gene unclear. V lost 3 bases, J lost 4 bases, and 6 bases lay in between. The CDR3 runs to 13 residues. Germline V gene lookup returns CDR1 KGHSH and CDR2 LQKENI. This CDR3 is CASSPDTTGELFF. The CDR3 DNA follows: TGTGCCAGCTCACCCGACACCACCGGGGAGCTGTTTTTT.

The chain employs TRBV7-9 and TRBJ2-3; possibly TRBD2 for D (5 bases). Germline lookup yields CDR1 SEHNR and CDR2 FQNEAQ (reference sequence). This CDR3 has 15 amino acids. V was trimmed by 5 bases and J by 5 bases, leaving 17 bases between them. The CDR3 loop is CASSPLTPGEDTQYF. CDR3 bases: TGTGCCAGCAGCCCCCTCACCCCCGGGGAAGATACGCAGTATTTT.

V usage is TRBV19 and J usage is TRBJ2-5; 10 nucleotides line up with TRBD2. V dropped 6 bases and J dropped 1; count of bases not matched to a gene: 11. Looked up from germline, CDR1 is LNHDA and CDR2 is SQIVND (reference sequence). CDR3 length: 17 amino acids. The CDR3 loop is CASSAPPQRGGQETQYF. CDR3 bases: TGTGCCAGTAGCGCCCCCCCCCAGCGGGGGGGCCAAGAGACCCAGTACTTC.

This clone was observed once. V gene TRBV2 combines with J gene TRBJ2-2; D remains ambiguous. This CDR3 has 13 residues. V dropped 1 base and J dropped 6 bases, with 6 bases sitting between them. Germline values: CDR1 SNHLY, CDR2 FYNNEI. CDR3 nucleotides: TGTGCCAGCAGTGAAGGGGTGGCCGGGGAGCTGTTTTTT. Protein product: CASSEGVAGELFF.

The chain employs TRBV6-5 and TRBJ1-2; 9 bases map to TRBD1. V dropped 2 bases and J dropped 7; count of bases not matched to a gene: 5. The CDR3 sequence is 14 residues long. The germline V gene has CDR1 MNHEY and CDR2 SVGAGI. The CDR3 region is CASSYQGQGLGYTF. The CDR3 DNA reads TGTGCCAGCAGTTACCAGGGACAGGGCCTTGGCTACACCTTC.

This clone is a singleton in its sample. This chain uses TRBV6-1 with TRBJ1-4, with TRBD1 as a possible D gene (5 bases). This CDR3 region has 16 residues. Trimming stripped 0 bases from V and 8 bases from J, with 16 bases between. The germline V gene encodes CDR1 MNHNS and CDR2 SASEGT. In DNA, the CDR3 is TGTGCCAGCAGTGAAGCACGGGGGGTGAGTGCCGAAAAACTGTTTTTT. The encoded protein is CASSEARGVSAEKLFF.